This T cell receptor (beta chain) was found in a study of CD4 T cells in relation to SARS-CoV-2 and coronaviruses listed by TCRdb under 2021. In the study overall: In the ViraFEST assay, PBMCs were grown with antigen for 10 to 11 days, and TCR beta CDR3s were then sequenced to identify antigen-specific clonal expansions. An HIV-1 Nef peptide pool or a no-peptide culture served as the negative reference condition. Shared crossreactive spike epitopes were mapped to their HLA restriction using patient-derived lymphoblastoid cell lines. Memory CD4+ T cell crossreactivity between SARS-CoV-2 and common cold coronavirus spike proteins was assessed at the TCR clonotype level in the study. Samples from a few pre-COVID donors and the naive versus memory experiments were sequenced with the Adaptive Biotechnologies TCR-sequencing kit; other data were Illumina-based. Expansion assays from other donors in the study were sequenced with a different, Illumina-based TCR-beta assay.

Preparation of the library involved the immunoSEQ multiplex PCR assay. The study's processing was this. During preprocessing, nonproductive sequences were removed, as were CDR3s that did not start with C, did not end with F or W, or were shorter than 7 amino acids. The MANAFEST web app was used to call antigen-specific clonotypes on the basis of expansion compared with the reference and with other culture wells. A clone was considered positive if the clone showed significant expansion compared with the reference culture in 2 of 3 replicate wells at an FDR below 0.05. To be called positive, a clone also had to show significant expansion compared with every other tandem well and an odds ratio greater than 5. CDR3 homology was measured as pairwise Levenshtein distance, computed with the stringdist R package after trimming three terminal residues from each end. TCRdb holds this immuneACCESS table with in-frame rearrangements only. Some clones are missing; in checked studies, unresolved V genes explain under half, and the rest has no known cause. V and J calls and clone size come straight from that table; D and trimming were deduced from the DNA. The sample table records about 23,000 clones; roughly 74% of these occur just once. Together, the top ten hold 11% to 15% of the sample.

The CDR3 numbers 19 residues from cysteine through phenylalanine. The only DNA kept is the CDR3, 57 bases in frame from the first base. Here V drops 0 bases and J drops 5 bases, and the junction holds 12 bases not matched to any gene. The germline V gene specifies SGHTA as CDR1 and FQGTGA as CDR2. Comments on this clone: Its antigen remains unidentified. Base quality data are lacking; no much larger clone is found one base away.

CD4+ T cells from unexposed donors were collected before the COVID-19 pandemic (2011-2018). Following 10 days of culture, the EasySep CD4+ T cell isolation kit was used to isolate CD4+ T cells. As cell numbers permitted, CD4+ T cells from unexposed donors were tested for reactivity to SARS-CoV-2 S and N and to four common cold coronavirus spike pools. PBMCs were cultured at two million per well in IMDM supplemented with 5% human AB serum and 10 IU/ml IL-2. Half of the culture medium was replaced with fresh IL-2-containing medium on days 3 and 7. Each peptide culture condition was generally run in triplicate replicate wells. Leukapheresis product for the unexposed donors was purchased commercially. PBMCs were isolated from leukapheresis product or whole blood by Ficoll-Paque PLUS gradient centrifugation. PBMCs were either cryopreserved at -140°C or used fresh in the expansion assay. The QIAamp Micro DNA Kit was used to extract genomic DNA from the CD4+ T cells.

General findings and caveats noted by the study authors: Approximately 60% of donors had memory CD4+ clonotypes that crossrecognized SARS-CoV-2 and at least one common cold coronavirus spike. The study was limited by small numbers of patients and tested TCRs. Crossreactive clones showed significantly weaker SARS-CoV-2-driven expansion than monoreactive clones, consistent with antigenic imprinting. Because the crossreactivity analysis focused on spike protein, crossreactivity against other viral proteins was not assessed. Because no donor provided both pre-pandemic and post-infection samples, tracing the source of pre-existing responses was limited.

This sequence uses TRBV7-3 and TRBJ2-5, with TRBD2 matching 13 junction bases. This sequence was found in a human donor in good health. Sequenced material: CD4+ T cells from PBMCs, cultured in vitro. The DNA sequence follows: TGTGCCAGCAGCTTAACTGGAGGGACTAGCGGGACGGAGAGGGAGACCCAGTACTTC. Its protein product is CASSLTGGTSGTERETQYF.